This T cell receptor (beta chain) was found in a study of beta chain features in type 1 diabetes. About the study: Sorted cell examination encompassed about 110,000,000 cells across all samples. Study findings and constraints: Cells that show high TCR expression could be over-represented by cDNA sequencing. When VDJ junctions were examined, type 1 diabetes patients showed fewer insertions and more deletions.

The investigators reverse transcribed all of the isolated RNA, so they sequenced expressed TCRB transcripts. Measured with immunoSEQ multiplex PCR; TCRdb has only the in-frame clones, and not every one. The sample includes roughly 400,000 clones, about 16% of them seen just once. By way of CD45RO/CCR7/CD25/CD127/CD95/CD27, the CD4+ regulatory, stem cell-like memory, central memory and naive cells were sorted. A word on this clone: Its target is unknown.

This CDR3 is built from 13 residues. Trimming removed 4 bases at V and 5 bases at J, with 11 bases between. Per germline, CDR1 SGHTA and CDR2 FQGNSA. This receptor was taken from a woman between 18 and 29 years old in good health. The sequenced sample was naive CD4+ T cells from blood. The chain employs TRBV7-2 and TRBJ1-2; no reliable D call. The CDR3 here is CASSSGSRYGYTF. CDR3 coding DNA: TGTGCCAGCAGCTCGGGGTCAAGATATGGCTACACCTTC.